This entry features one TCR beta chain sequence. Its target is unknown. This CDR3 region has 14 residues. Germline V lookup: CDR1 SGHVS, CDR2 FQNEAQ. Trimming took 0 bases from V and 1 from J, leaving 6 bases between them. This entry is derived from a study of OX40 agonist ivuxolimab in advanced cancers. Looking at the study overall: At 0.01 to 10 mg/kg, ivuxolimab was administered intravenously to patients every 2 weeks.

TCRdb keeps only in-frame clones here, not all; method: immunoSEQ multiplex PCR. The repertoire holds approximately 70,000 clones, with more than 80% as singletons. Findings and caveats of the study: Compared with CD4+, CD8+ T cells on average had more expanded clones. The authors did not determine the antigen specificity of the expanded peripheral T cells. At doses 0.1 to 3.0 mg/kg, CD4+ and CD8+ clones expanded.

The receptor comes from an adult with an advanced solid tumor such as melanoma, head and neck, liver or kidney cancer. Here the sequenced sample was CD4+ or CD8+ T cells sorted from blood, taken in a trial of the OX40 agonist ivuxolimab. J is TRBJ1-1 and V is TRBV7-8; unclear D gene. The CDR3, as DNA: TGTGCCAGCAGCTTAGCACAGCCGAACACTGAAGCTTTCTTT. Translated: CASSLAQPNTEAFF.